Below are 10 T cell receptor beta chains sequenced from a single sample in a study of blood T cell repertoires in COVID-19. TCRdb's table, derived via immunoSEQ multiplex PCR, lists solely in-frame clones and lacks some. In the table there are some 150,000 clones, 80% to 90% of which are singletons. The sequencing input was peripheral blood. These receptors all stem from a woman in her 50s with acute or convalescent COVID-19.

This chain connects TRBV7-2 to TRBJ1-4; 9 nucleotides line up with TRBD1. Trimming cost V 7 bases and J 11 bases; bases outside gene matches: 11. In germline, CDR1 is SGHTA, CDR2 FQGNSA. This CDR3 spans 14 amino acids. CDR3 amino acids: CASKTGTGLEKLFF. The CDR3 nucleotides are TGTGCCAGCAAAACCGGGACAGGGCTGGAGAAACTGTTTTTT.

The rearrangement joins TRBV16 to TRBJ2-7; TRBD2 might be the D (7 bases). The ends were cut back, 1 base at V and 7 bases at J, with 14 bases in the middle. This CDR3 is built from 14 residues. CDR1 is KGHSY, CDR2 FQNENV, per germline. The CDR3 sequence is CASSQLGGLLEQYF. As DNA, the CDR3 is TGTGCCAGCAGCCAATTGGGGGGGCTCTTGGAGCAGTACTTC.

This clone appeared a few times. The V and J genes are TRBV18 and TRBJ1-2; D unresolved. From germline, CDR1 is KGHSH and CDR2 LQKENI. V dropped 3 bases and J dropped 4 bases, with 15 bases sitting between them. The CDR3 runs 15 residues. The CDR3 nucleotides read TGTGCCAGCTCACCCCCGCCTGCAGGCACCTATGGCTACACCTTC. It is translated as CASSPPPAGTYGYTF.

The rearrangement links TRBV7-6 to TRBJ2-5; TRBD2 matches at 9 bases. Germline V gives CDR1 SGHVS, CDR2 FNYEAQ. The CDR3 has 15 amino acids. J lost 6 bases, V lost 3 bases, and 8 bases had no gene match. DNA for the CDR3: TGTGCCAGCAGCTTGATAGCGGGGGATGCTAAGACCCAGTACTTC. Translated, it gives CASSLIAGDAKTQYF.

The CDR3, as DNA: TGTGCCAGCAGCTTGGGACTAGCGGGAGTATGGGCCGGGGAGCTGTTTTTT. It encodes CASSLGLAGVWAGELFF. The chain has TRBV7-2 and TRBJ2-2; 14 bases fit TRBD2. V gave up 3 bases and J gave up 6 bases; unmatched junction bases: 6. Germline V gene data show CDR1 as SGHTA and CDR2 as FQGNSA. The CDR3 has 17 residues.

This clone was seen a handful of times. The genes are TRBV28 and TRBJ1-1; 10 nucleotides match TRBD1. The germline CDR1 and CDR2 sequences are MDHEN and SYDVKM. V lost 6 bases and J lost 3; bases outside the gene matches: 10. There are 16 residues in the CDR3. This chain's CDR3 is CASSRPGQGRDTEAFF. The CDR3 bases are TGTGCCAGCAGCCGACCGGGACAGGGGAGGGACACTGAAGCTTTCTTT.

J is TRBJ2-1 and V is TRBV27; TRBD1 matches at 7 bases. Germline trimming cut 2 bases from V and 9 bases from J; bases unmatched to any gene: 7. Germline V gives CDR1 MNHEY, CDR2 SMNVEV (reference sequence). This CDR3 contains 14 residues. CDR3 sequence: CASSLGRYRGEQFF. The CDR3 nucleotides are TGTGCCAGCAGTTTAGGCCGGTACAGGGGTGAGCAGTTCTTC.

V gene TRBV20-1 combines with J gene TRBJ2-3; D gene uncertain. The CDR3 covers 11 residues. The germline V and J ends were trimmed by 6 bases and 5 bases, with 9 bases remaining between them. Per the germline V gene, CDR1 is DFQATT and CDR2 is SNEGSKA (reference sequence). This chain's CDR3 is CSAEERDTQYF. In nucleotides, the CDR3 is TGCAGTGCAGAGGAGCGAGATACGCAGTATTTT.

The chain links TRBV9 to TRBJ1-1; a weak D match, TRBD1 (5 bases). This CDR3 comprises 19 residues. CDR1 is SGDLS, CDR2 YYNGEE, per germline. Trimming cost V 0 bases and J 3 bases, with 24 bases left between them. The CDR3 spells CASSVGGEGGPMRDTEAFF. The CDR3 nucleotides read TGTGCCAGCAGCGTAGGAGGGGAGGGAGGGCCTATGAGAGACACTGAAGCTTTCTTT.

This chain uses TRBV7-2 with TRBJ1-6; no clear D. V was clipped by 9 bases and J by 4 bases, with 19 bases between them. Germline V gene data show CDR1 as SGHTA and CDR2 as FQGNSA. The CDR3 runs 16 residues. This chain's CDR3 is CASRVGAHPYNSPLHF. Here the CDR3 DNA reads TGTGCCAGTCGAGTCGGAGCCCATCCTTATAATTCACCCCTCCACTTT.